This T cell receptor beta chain was documented in a study of T cell repertoires in cytomegalovirus infection. Study observations and caveats: It was HLA-C-restricted CMV-specific TCR beta clonotypes that dominated the response ex vivo.

The V and J ends lost 1 base and 0 bases respectively, with 12 bases between them. Germline loops: CDR1 SGHTA, CDR2 FQGNSA. The CDR3 has 16 amino acids. This clonotype has more than one count but fewer than ten. Antigen unknown. In TCRdb, the reads were re-called with MiXCR into one record per CDR3 protein. There are 200,000 to 300,000 distinct CDR3 sequences in the sample; less than 9.5% occur only once, and more than 12% lies in the top ten. The sequenced material came from PBMCs. The receptor comes from a human donor in good health (CMV status not recorded). Some clones in this sample may be carry-over from other donors' samples. The J gene is TRBJ2-5, the V gene TRBV7-2, with D possibly matching TRBD2 (5 bases). The CDR3: CASSLGKRRDQETQYF. The CDR3 DNA is TGTGCCAGCAGCTTAGGGAAGCGGCGGGACCAAGAGACCCAGTACTTC.